This T cell receptor beta chain derives from a study of beta chain features in type 1 diabetes. Whole-study findings and limits: Within patients, naive, central memory and Treg TCRB repertoires seemed more similar than within healthy donors.

One heparinised draw of blood, averaging roughly 0.12 L, came from each donor. Sorted CD4+ subsets: naive, central memory, regulatory, stem cell-like memory (CD45RO/CCR7/CD25/CD127/CD95/CD27 panel). The CDR3 length is 13 residues. V lost 4 bases to trimming and J lost 5 bases; unmatched junction nucleotides: 3. Germline loops: CDR1 SEHNR, CDR2 FQNEAQ (reference sequence). This clone was seen a few times. Its specificity is unknown. As every portion of the isolated RNA was reverse transcribed, the sequencing read expressed TCRB transcripts. The method was immunoSEQ multiplex PCR; TCRdb's version includes in-frame clones alone and lacks a portion of them. The sample consists of about 450,000 clones, about an eighth of them appearing once.

This chain uses TRBV7-9 with TRBJ2-3; 7 nucleotides line up with TRBD2. Sequencing was done on a sample of naive CD4+ T cells from blood. This receptor was identified in a woman aged 18-29 years in good health. CDR3 sequence (DNA): TGTGCCAGCAGCTGGATAGCGGGAGATACGCAGTATTTT. Protein sequence: CASSWIAGDTQYF.